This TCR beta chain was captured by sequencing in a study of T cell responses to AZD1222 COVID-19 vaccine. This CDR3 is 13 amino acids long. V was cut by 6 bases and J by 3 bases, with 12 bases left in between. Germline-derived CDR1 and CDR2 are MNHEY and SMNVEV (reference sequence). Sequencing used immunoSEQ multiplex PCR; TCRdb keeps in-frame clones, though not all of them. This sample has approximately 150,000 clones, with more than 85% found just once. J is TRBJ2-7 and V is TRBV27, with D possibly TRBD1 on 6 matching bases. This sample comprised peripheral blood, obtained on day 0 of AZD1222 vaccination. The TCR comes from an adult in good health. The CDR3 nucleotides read TGTGCCAGCAGGAGCCAGGGGCGCTACGAGCAGTACTTC. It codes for CASRSQGRYEQYF.